This T cell receptor (beta chain) came from a study of cytomegalovirus exposure and HLA in healthy donors. In the study overall: Researchers previously reported finding more than 100 million unique TCR beta sequences from 150 million to 200 million T cells.

13 Jbeta primers and 60 Vbeta primers were used for the PCR. The data were produced by immunoSEQ multiplex PCR, yet TCRdb's version contains in-frame clones alone and is incomplete. The sample includes about 120,000 clones, roughly 9.9% seen only once; the top ten take 3% to 3.5%. The germline V and J ends were trimmed by 1 base and 3 bases, with 10 bases remaining between them. The germline gives CDR1 LNHNV, CDR2 YYDKDF (reference sequence). The CDR3 totals 14 residues. The TCR was taken from a man aged 25-45 years in good health and CMV-seronegative. This sequence joins TRBV15 and TRBJ2-7, with D possibly matching TRBD1 (6 bases). Specimen: PBMCs. In DNA form, the CDR3 reads TGTGCCACCAGCAGAGTGAGGACAGACTACGAGCAGTACTTC. Its translation: CATSRVRTDYEQYF.